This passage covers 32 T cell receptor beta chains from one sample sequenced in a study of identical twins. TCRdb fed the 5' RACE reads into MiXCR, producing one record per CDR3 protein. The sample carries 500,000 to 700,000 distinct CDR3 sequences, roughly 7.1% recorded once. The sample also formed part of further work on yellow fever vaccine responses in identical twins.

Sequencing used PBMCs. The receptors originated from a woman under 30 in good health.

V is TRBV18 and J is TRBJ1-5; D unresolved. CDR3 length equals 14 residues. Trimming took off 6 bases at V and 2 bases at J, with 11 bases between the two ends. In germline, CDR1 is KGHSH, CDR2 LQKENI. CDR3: CASSSTIGNQPQHF. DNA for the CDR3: TGTGCCAGCTCTAGTACAATTGGCAATCAGCCCCAGCATTTT.

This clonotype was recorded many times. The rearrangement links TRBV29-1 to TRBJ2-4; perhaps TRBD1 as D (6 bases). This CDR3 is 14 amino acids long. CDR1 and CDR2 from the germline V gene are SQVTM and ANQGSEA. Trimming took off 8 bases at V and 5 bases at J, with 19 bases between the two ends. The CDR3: CSTTGTLGENIQYF. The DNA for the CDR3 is TGCAGCACCACCGGGACACTGGGAGAAAACATTCAGTACTTC. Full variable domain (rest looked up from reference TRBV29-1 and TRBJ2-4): SAVISQKPSRDICQRGTSLTIQCQVDSQVTMMFWYRQQPGQSLTLIATANQGSEATYESGFVIDKFPISRPNLTFSTLTVSNMSPEDSSIYLCSTTGTLGENIQYFGAGTRLSVL.

CDR3 in amino acids: CASNGGSTNEKLFF. The CDR3 DNA sequence: TGTGCCAGCAACGGGGGGAGCACTAATGAAAAACTGTTTTTT. J is TRBJ1-4 and V is TRBV6-1, with a possible D match to TRBD1 (5 bases). Germline assignment: CDR1 MNHNS and CDR2 SASEGT. Deletions cut 7 bases from V and 2 bases from J, with 11 bases between. The CDR3 spans 14 residues.

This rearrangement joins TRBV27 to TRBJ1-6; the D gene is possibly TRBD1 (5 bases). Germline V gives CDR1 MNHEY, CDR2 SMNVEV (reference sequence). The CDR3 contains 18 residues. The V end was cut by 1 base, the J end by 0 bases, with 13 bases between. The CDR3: CASSLLPQGSSYNSPLHF. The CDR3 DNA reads TGTGCCAGCAGTTTATTGCCTCAGGGAAGCTCCTATAATTCACCCCTCCACTTT.

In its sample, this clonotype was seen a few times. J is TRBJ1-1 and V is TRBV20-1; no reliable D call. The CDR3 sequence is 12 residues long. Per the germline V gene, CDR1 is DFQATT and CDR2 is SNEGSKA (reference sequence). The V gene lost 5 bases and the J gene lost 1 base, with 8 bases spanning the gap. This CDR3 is CSAVQPNTEAFF. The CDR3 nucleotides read TGCAGTGCTGTACAGCCGAACACTGAAGCTTTCTTT.

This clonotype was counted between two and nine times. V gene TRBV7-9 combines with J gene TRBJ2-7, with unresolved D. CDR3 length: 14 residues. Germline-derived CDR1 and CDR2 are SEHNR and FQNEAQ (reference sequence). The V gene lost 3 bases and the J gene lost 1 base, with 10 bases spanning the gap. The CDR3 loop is CASSFSVSSYEQYF. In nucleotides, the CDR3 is TGTGCCAGCAGCTTTTCTGTGAGTTCCTACGAGCAGTACTTC.

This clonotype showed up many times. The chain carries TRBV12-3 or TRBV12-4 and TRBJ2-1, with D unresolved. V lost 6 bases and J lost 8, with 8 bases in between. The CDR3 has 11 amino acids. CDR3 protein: CASSSAHEQFF. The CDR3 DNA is TGTGCCAGCAGCTCCGCACATGAGCAGTTCTTC.

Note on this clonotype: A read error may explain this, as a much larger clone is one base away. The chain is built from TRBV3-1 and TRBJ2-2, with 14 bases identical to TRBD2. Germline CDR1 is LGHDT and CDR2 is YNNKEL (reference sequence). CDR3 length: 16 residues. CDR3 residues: CATSQGLAGVGGELFF. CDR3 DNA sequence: TGTGCCACCAGCCAGGGACTAGCGGGGGTCGGCGGGGAGCTGTTTTTT.

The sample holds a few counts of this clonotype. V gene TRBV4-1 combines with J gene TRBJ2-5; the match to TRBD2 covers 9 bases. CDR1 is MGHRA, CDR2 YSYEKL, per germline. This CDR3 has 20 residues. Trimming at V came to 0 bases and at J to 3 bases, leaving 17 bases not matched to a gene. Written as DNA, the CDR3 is TGCGCCAGCAGCCAAGATTTTTCCCCCTTAGCGGGGGCCTCAAAAGAGACCCAGTACTTC. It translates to CASSQDFSPLAGASKETQYF.

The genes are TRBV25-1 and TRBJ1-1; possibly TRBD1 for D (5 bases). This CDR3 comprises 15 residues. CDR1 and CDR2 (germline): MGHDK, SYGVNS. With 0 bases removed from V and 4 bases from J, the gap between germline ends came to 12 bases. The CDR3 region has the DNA TGTGCCAGCAGTGAATATGAGGGGCTGGGCACTGAAGCTTTCTTT. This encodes CASSEYEGLGTEAFF.

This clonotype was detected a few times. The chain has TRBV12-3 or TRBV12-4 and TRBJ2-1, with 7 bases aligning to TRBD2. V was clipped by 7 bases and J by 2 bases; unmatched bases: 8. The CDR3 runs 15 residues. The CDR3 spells CASKEVGGPYNEQFF. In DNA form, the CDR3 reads TGTGCCAGCAAGGAGGTGGGAGGGCCCTACAATGAGCAGTTCTTC.

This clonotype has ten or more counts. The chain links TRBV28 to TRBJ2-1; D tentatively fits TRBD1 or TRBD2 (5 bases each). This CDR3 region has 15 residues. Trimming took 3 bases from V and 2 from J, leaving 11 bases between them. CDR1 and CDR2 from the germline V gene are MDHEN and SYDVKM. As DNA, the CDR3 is TGTGCCAGCAGTTTGGGGGAAGCCGCCTACAATGAGCAGTTCTTC. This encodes CASSLGEAAYNEQFF.

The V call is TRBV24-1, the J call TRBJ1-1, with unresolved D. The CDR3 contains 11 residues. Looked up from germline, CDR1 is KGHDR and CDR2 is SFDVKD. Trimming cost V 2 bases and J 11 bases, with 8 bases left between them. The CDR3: CATSDSREAFF. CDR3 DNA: TGTGCCACCAGTGATTCACGGGAGGCTTTCTTT.

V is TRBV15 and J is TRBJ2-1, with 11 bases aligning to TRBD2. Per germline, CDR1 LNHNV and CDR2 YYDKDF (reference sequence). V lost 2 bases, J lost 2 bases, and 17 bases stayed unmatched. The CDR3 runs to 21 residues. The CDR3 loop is CATSRKPISGRALAAYNEQFF. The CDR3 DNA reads TGTGCCACCAGCAGAAAGCCCATTAGCGGGAGGGCCCTCGCCGCCTACAATGAGCAGTTCTTC.

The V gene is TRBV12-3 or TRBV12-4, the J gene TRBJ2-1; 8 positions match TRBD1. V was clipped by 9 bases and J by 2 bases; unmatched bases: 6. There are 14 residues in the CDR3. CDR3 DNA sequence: TGTGCCAGTACGACAGGGGCACCCTACAATGAGCAGTTCTTC. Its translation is CASTTGAPYNEQFF.

The CDR3 sequence: CASSQEYHEQYV. The CDR3 DNA reads TGTGCCAGCAGTCAGGAGTACCACGAGCAGTACGTC. The gene calls are TRBV6-1 and TRBJ2-7; D not certain. This CDR3 is 12 amino acids long. CDR1 and CDR2 from the germline V gene are MNHNS and SASEGT. Trimming pared 5 bases from V and 5 bases from J, leaving 10 bases between.

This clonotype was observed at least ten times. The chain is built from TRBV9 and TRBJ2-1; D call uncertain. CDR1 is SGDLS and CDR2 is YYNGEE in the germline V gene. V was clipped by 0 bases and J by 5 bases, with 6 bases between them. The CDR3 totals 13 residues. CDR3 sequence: CASSVEGNNEQFF. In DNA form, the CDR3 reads TGTGCCAGCAGCGTAGAAGGAAACAATGAGCAGTTCTTC.

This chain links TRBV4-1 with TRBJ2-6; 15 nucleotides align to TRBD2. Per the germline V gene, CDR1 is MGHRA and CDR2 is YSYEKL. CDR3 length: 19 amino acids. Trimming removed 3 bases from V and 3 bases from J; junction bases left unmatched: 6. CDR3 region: CASSHRTSGGASGANVLTF. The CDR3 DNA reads TGCGCCAGCAGCCACCGGACTAGCGGGGGGGCCAGTGGGGCCAACGTCCTGACTTTC.

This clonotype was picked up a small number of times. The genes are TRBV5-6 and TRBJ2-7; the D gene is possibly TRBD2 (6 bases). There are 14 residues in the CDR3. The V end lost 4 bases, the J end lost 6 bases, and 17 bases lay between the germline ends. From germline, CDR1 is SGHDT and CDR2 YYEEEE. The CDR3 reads CASSRRDWGLEQYF. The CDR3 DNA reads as TGTGCCAGCAGCCGTCGGGACTGGGGTCTCGAGCAGTACTTC.

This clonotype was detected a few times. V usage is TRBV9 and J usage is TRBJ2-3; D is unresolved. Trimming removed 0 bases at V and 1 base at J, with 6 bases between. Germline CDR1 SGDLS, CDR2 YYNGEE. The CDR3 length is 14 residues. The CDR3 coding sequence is TGTGCCAGCAGCGTAGTGAGTGGCACAGATACGCAGTATTTT. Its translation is CASSVVSGTDTQYF.

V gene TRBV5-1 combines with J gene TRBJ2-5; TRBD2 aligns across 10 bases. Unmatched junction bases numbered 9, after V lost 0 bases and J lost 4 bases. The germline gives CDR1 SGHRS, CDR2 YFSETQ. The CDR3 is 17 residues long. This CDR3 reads CASSLDPGTSERETQYF. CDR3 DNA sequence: TGCGCCAGCAGCTTGGACCCCGGGACTAGCGAACGAGAGACCCAGTACTTC.

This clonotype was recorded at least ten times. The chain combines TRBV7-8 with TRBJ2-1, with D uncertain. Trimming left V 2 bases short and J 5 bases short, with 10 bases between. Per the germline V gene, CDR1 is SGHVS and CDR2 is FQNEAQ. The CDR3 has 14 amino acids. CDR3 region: CASSLLLSNNEQFF. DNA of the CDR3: TGTGCCAGCAGCTTATTGTTGTCCAACAATGAGCAGTTCTTC.

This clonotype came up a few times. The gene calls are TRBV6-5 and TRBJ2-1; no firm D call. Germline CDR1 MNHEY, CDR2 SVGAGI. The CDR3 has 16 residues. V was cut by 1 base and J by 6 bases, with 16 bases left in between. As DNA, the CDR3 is TGTGCCAGCAGTTACTTAAGTGGGCCGGCTTTCAATGAGCAGTTCTTC. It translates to CASSYLSGPAFNEQFF.

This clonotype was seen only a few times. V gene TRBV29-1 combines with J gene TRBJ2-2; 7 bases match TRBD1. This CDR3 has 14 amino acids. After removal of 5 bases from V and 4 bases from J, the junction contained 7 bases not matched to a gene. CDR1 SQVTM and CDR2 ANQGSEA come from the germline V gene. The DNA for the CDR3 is TGCAGCGTTAAAGGACAGGCCGGCACCGGGGAGCTGTTTTTT. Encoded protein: CSVKGQAGTGELFF.

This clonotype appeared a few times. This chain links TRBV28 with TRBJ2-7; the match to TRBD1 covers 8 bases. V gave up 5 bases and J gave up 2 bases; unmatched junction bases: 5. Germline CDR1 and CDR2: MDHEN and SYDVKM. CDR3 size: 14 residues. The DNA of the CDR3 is TGTGCCAGCAGTACACGGACAGGGACCTACGAGCAGTACGTC. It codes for CASSTRTGTYEQYV.

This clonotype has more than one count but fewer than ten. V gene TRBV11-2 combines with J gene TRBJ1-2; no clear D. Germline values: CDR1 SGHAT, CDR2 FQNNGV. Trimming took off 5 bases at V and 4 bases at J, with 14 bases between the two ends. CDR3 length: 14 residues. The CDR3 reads CASSSSRASYGYTF. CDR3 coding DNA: TGTGCCAGCAGCAGCTCACGGGCTTCCTATGGCTACACCTTC.

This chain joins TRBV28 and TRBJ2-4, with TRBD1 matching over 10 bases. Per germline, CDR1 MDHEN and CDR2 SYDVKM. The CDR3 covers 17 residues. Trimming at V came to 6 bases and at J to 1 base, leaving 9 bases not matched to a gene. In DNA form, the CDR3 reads TGTGCCAGCAGCAAACCCGGGGGACAGGGGGCCAAAAACATTCAGTACTTC. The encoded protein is CASSKPGGQGAKNIQYF.

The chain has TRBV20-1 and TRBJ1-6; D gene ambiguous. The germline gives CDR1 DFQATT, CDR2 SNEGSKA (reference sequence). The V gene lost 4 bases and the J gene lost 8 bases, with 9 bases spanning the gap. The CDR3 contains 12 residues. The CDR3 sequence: CSATGSDSPLHF. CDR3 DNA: TGCAGTGCTACAGGTTCTGATTCACCCCTCCACTTT.

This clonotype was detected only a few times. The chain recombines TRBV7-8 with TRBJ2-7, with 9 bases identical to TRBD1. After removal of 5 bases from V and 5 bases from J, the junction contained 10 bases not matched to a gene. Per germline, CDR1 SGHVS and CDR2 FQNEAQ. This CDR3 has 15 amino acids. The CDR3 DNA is TGTGCCAGCAGCAAACGGACAGGGGTATACGACGAGCAGTACTTC. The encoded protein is CASSKRTGVYDEQYF.

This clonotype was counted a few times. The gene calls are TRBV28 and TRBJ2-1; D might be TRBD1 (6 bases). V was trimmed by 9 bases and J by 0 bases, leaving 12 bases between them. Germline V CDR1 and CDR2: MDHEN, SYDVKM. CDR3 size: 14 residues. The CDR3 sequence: CASTGTPSYNEQFF. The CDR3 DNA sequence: TGTGCCAGTACCGGGACACCCTCCTACAATGAGCAGTTCTTC.

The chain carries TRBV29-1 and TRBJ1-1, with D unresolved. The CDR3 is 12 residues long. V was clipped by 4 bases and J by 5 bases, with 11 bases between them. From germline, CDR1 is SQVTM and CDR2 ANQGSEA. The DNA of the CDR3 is TGCAGCGTTGGTCGGGAGTGGACTGAAGCTTTCTTT. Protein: CSVGREWTEAFF.

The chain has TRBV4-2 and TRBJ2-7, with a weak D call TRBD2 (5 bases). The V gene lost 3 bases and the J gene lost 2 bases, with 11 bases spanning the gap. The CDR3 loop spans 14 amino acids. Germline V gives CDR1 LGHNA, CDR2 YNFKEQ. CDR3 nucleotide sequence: TGTGCCAGCAGCCAGGCCGGGGTGACCTACGAGCAGTACTTC. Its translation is CASSQAGVTYEQYF.